This T cell receptor beta chain was documented in a study of shared clonotypes between healthy human individuals (dated by TCRdb to 2020 to 2021). At the level of the whole study: A couple of women and a few men aged 18 to 49 years were included in the cohort. Blood TCR repertoires of a handful of healthy adults were deeply sequenced to estimate repertoire size and the extent of clonotype sharing between individuals. To increase sequencing depth and limit assay-specific biases, different laboratories used diverse techniques to prepare libraries and sequence TCR repertoires. Leukapheresis yielded between about 0.8 and 8.9 billion PBMCs per donor. Findings and caveats that apply to the study as a whole: Because the study included only a small number of donors, the genetic and exposure-history diversity represented was limited. Sampling was restricted to blood, and TCR repertoires in tissue are likely to differ from TCR repertoires in blood. Based on pairwise subsampling, the degree of clonotype sharing among donors was expected to be affected by sequencing depth.

Note on this clone: Its antigen specificity is not known. Base qualities are not at hand, and no much larger clone is one base apart.

Using the deep immunoSEQ assay, TCR CDR3 regions were amplified from genomic DNA by multiplex PCR. Extracted genomic DNA from each cell subset was spread evenly across all wells of several immunoSEQ 96-well plates, with each plate serving as a replicate. For unsorted PBMC, around 290 ng of genomic DNA, equivalent to about 30,000 T cell genomes, went into each replicate PCR. Ten immunoSEQ deep assay plates were used to sequence unsorted PBMC genomic DNA. Purified libraries were quantified with a Qubit 3.0 fluorometer, sized on a Bioanalyzer 2100, and re-quantified with the KAPA Library Quantification kit. Each immunoSEQ 96-well plate was sequenced on its own single-read 150-cycle Illumina NextSeq 550 flow cell. In the authors' own workflow: Because only junctional sequences without quality scores were contained in the immunoSEQ output, filtering matching that applied to full-length reads could not be performed. Sequences were annotated with PyIR, a Python wrapper for IgBLAST v1.9, and V/J genes and CDR3 were assigned using IMGT germline references. Reads were filtered out if the reads had weak V/J assignments (E-value above 1e-6), no CDR3, stop codons, out-of-frame junctions, or ambiguous translated residues. V3J clonotypes were defined as sequences sharing an identical inferred V gene, J gene, and CDR3 amino acid sequence. The percentage overlap between two repertoires was calculated by dividing the number of shared unique clonotypes by the size of the smaller repertoire. Repertoire richness was assessed with RTK rarefaction, the Chao1 estimator, and Recon v2.1 estimates of unobserved clonotypes. Entries here come from immuneACCESS through TCRdb and include only in-frame sequences with V and J called. Some clones fail to appear in such tables; in the studies checked, an unresolved V gene covers under half of the shortfall, and the cause of the remainder is unknown. That table gives V, J and clone size, and the DNA gave D and trimming. Counted in this sample were about 490,000 clones; more than 75% of them appeared once. About 12% of the sample goes to the ten largest clones.

The germline V gene gives CDR1 as SGHTA and CDR2 as FQGTGA. V and J lose 4 bases and 2 bases, and a span of 17 bases separates them. The CDR3 has 17 amino acids, counting the end cysteine and phenylalanine. The kept DNA is CDR3 alone, 51 bases in frame from the first base. The donors were healthy, HIV-negative adults who had no recently reported acute infections or vaccinations. Every donor was a Caucasian adult residing in Nashville, Tennessee, USA. For unsorted samples, about 90 million PBMCs were counted and genomic DNA was extracted with the QIAamp DNA Blood Mini kit. Blood was collected by leukapheresis, and PBMCs were isolated by Ficoll-Histopaque density gradient centrifugation and then cryopreserved in liquid nitrogen vapor phase.

Rearrangement joined TRBV7-3 to TRBJ2-2; the D segment may tentatively be TRBD1 or TRBD2, each giving 5 matched bases. The sequenced sample consisted of PBMCs. The sequence was obtained from a woman in her forties in good health. Some clones in this sample may be carry-over from other donors' samples. The DNA sequence is TGTGCCAGCAGCTCCCCGAGGGGAAGGAGAAACACCGGGGAGCTGTTTTTT. The encoded protein is CASSSPRGRRNTGELFF.